The 11 T cell receptor beta chains below were found in one sample sequenced in a study of blood T cells in healthy people across ages. It was with a sample-barcoded 5' primer and a J-beta primer mix that a second PCR of roughly 6 to 12 cycles was run. TCRdb redid the calling of the 5' RACE reads with MiXCR, one entry per CDR3 protein. The sample records around 780,000 distinct CDR3 sequences, about a quarter being singletons. This sample also belongs to another study, concerning T cells of mothers and their children.

The sequenced sample consisted of blood. The receptors originated from a boy aged 5-17 years in good health.

This clonotype was seen repeatedly, ten times or more. This chain joins TRBV28 and TRBJ2-4, with unresolved D. V was trimmed by 6 bases and J by 2 bases, leaving 11 bases between them. This CDR3 region has 14 residues. The germline gives CDR1 MDHEN, CDR2 SYDVKM. CDR3: CASSNDISKNIQYF. CDR3 in DNA: TGTGCCAGCAGCAACGACATCTCCAAAAACATTCAGTACTTC.

This clonotype has ten or more counts. The rearrangement joins TRBV28 to TRBJ2-5; no definite D call. V was trimmed by 3 bases and J by 4 bases, leaving 12 bases between them. The CDR3 sequence is 14 residues long. Looked up from germline, CDR1 is MDHEN and CDR2 is SYDVKM. The CDR3 is CASSFAPTPETQYF. The CDR3 nucleotides are TGTGCCAGCAGTTTTGCGCCAACCCCAGAGACCCAGTACTTC.

This chain connects TRBV24-1 to TRBJ2-6; TRBD1 is a possible D gene (5 bases). Germline V lookup: CDR1 KGHDR, CDR2 SFDVKD. Trimming shortened V by 10 bases and J by 0 bases, and 9 bases separated the two germline ends. The CDR3 has 14 amino acids. The CDR3 region has the DNA TGTGCCACAGGGGTAAGCTCTGGGGCCAACGTCCTGACTTTC. As protein: CATGVSSGANVLTF.

The table lists this clonotype with a few counts. V usage is TRBV5-6 and J usage is TRBJ2-4; TRBD2 aligns across 7 bases. V lost 5 bases and J lost 4; bases outside the gene matches: 6. Germline CDR1 and CDR2: SGHDT and YYEEEE. The CDR3 runs to 14 residues. This chain's CDR3 is CASSTAGEKNIQYF. The CDR3 DNA is TGTGCCAGCAGTACGGCGGGAGAAAAAAACATTCAGTACTTC.

This chain joins TRBV28 and TRBJ1-1, with TRBD1 identical over 8 bases. The germline V gene has CDR1 MDHEN and CDR2 SYDVKM. CDR3 length: 14 residues. Trimming removed 5 bases from V and 3 bases from J; junction bases left unmatched: 5. The CDR3 DNA reads TGTGCCAGCAGTCGACAGGGGTCGGACACTGAAGCTTTCTTT. Translated: CASSRQGSDTEAFF.

This clonotype has a count of ten or more. The chain recombines TRBV28 with TRBJ2-1; D might be TRBD1 (6 bases). The CDR3 is made up of 14 amino acids. Germline values: CDR1 MDHEN, CDR2 SYDVKM. Trimming removed 2 bases at V and 2 bases at J, with 7 bases between. CDR3 in amino acids: CASSLPGAYNEQFF. CDR3 in DNA: TGTGCCAGCAGTTTACCAGGGGCCTACAATGAGCAGTTCTTC.

This clonotype was seen more than once but under ten times. This rearrangement joins TRBV4-2 to TRBJ2-3; 14 nucleotides agree with TRBD2. CDR1 is LGHNA and CDR2 is YNFKEQ in the germline V gene. V lost 5 bases, J lost 0 bases, and 10 bases stayed unmatched. This CDR3 has 19 residues. CDR3 DNA: TGTGCCAGCAGCTACACCGGGACTAGCGGGGGAACCAGCACAGATACGCAGTATTTT. Translated, it gives CASSYTGTSGGTSTDTQYF.

This clonotype was counted many times. The gene calls are TRBV6-6 and TRBJ2-1; weak D call: TRBD2 (6 bases). Germline V gene data show CDR1 as MNHNY and CDR2 as SVGAGI (reference sequence). V was shortened by 6 bases and J by 7 bases, with 22 bases between the two germline ends. This CDR3 has 16 residues. The chain's CDR3 is CASSHSGSLRGNEQFF. DNA for the CDR3: TGTGCCAGCAGCCACTCGGGGAGTCTCCGGGGGAATGAGCAGTTCTTC.

A few counts support this clonotype. V is TRBV11-2 and J is TRBJ1-1; D is undetermined. The germline gives CDR1 SGHAT, CDR2 FQNNGV. The CDR3 covers 12 residues. V dropped 2 bases and J dropped 4 bases, with 5 bases sitting between them. The CDR3 DNA reads as TGTGCCAGCAGCTTATATCGCACTGAAGCTTTCTTT. It codes for CASSLYRTEAFF.

CDR3 region: CSAEWGGPGKNIQYF. CDR3 nucleotide sequence: TGCAGTGCAGAATGGGGGGGGCCGGGCAAAAACATTCAGTACTTC. V and J are TRBV20-1 and TRBJ2-4, with TRBD2 as a possible D gene (7 bases). V lost 6 bases and J 3 bases, leaving 18 bases between the germline ends. CDR3 length: 15 residues. Germline V gene lookup returns CDR1 DFQATT and CDR2 SNEGSKA (reference sequence).

This chain joins TRBV4-1 and TRBJ2-2; D might be TRBD1 (6 bases). V shed 3 bases and J shed 4 bases, with 9 bases lying between them. Germline values: CDR1 MGHRA, CDR2 YSYEKL. The CDR3 runs to 14 residues. The CDR3 is CASSQRQVTGELFF. CDR3 sequence (DNA): TGCGCCAGCAGCCAGAGACAGGTCACCGGGGAGCTGTTTTTT.